The TCR beta chain under discussion was sequenced for a study of cytomegalovirus exposure and HLA in healthy donors. The PCR ran on 60 Vbeta and 13 Jbeta primers. Here immunoSEQ multiplex PCR was the method, and the copy in TCRdb shows in-frame clones only, minus some. This table holds some 150,000 clones, 75% to 85% found once. Germline assignment: CDR1 SSHAT and CDR2 FNYEAQ (reference sequence). The CDR3 is made up of 13 amino acids. The study sampled nominally healthy donors, though unrecorded immune exposures were likely. For this clone: The junction shows a germline mismatch at one end, possibly a read error.

This receptor was identified in a woman younger than 35 in good health and CMV-seropositive. What was sequenced was PBMCs. The V call is TRBV7-7, the J call TRBJ2-1; D gene unclear. The CDR3 sequence: CASSLSGSNEQFF. The CDR3 DNA reads as TGTGCTAGCAGCTTATCCGGGTCCAATGAGCAGTTCTTC.